This T cell receptor (beta chain) was recorded in a study of CD4 T cells in relation to SARS-CoV-2 and coronaviruses. With respect to this clone: Its target is unknown.

Looked up from germline, CDR1 is SEHNR and CDR2 is FQNEAQ (reference sequence). This CDR3 region has 15 residues. V was cut by 4 bases and J by 8 bases, with 18 bases left in between. Only in-frame clones appear in the TCRdb table, and some are missing; sequencing was by immunoSEQ multiplex PCR. The sample consists of about 36,000 clones, 77% of them appearing once. Notes on the study in general: Each donor contributed either pre-pandemic or post-infection samples, not both.

The chain couples TRBV7-9 to TRBJ2-1, with TRBD1 as a possible D gene (8 bases). The sample comprised memory CD4+ T cells from PBMCs, cultured in vitro. This clonotype was obtained from an adult with COVID-19. The CDR3, as DNA: TGTGCCAGCAGCTCAAACAGGGGGGGTGGAGATGAGCAGTTCTTC. Translating gives CASSSNRGGGDEQFF.